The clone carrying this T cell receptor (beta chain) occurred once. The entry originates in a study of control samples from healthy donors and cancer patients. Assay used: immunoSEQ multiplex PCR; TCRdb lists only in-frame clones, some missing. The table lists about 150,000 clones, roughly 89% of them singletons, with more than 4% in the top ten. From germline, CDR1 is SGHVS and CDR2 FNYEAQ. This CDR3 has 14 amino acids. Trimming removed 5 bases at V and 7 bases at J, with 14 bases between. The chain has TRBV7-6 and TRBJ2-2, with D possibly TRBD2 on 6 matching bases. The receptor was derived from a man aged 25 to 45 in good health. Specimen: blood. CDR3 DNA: TGTGCCAGCAGCCGGACGGGAGTGGGCGGGGAGCTGTTTTTT. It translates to CASSRTGVGGELFF.